This TCR beta chain was sequenced for a study of cytomegalovirus exposure and HLA in healthy donors. Assay: immunoSEQ multiplex PCR; the TCRdb copy retains only in-frame clones and omits some. The data contain about 220,000 clones, around 80% of them singletons. CDR3 size: 13 residues. Germline CDR1 is SGHTA and CDR2 is FQGTGA. V was cut by 1 base and J by 1 base, with 4 bases left in between. Regarding this clone: As yet, its antigen is unknown.

General study findings and limits: The study designated some 180 TCR beta chains cytomegalovirus-associated. One later analysis, an examination of the roughly 130 validation repertoires, found that first-cohort TCR clusters tended to co-occur in them.

Sequenced: PBMCs. This TCR was recovered from a woman aged 30 to 39 in good health and CMV-seropositive. The rearrangement uses TRBV7-3 and TRBJ1-2; D is uncertain. The CDR3 reads CASSLRHNYGYTF. DNA of the CDR3: TGTGCCAGCAGCTTAAGACATAACTATGGCTACACCTTC.